This TCR beta chain emerged from a study of T cell responses to AZD1222 COVID-19 vaccine. The overall study: Pooled samples include second doses given at about 4 or 12 weeks. General study points: The donors showed a predominance of white British ancestry and of females, with possible underestimation of clonal diversity.

Repertoires were generated with immunoSEQ multiplex PCR, while TCRdb's copy carries only in-frame clones and drops some. The sample lists about 140,000 clones; 70% to 90% were seen once. For this clone: The antigen is undetermined.

The V end was cut by 0 bases, the J end by 9 bases, with 17 bases between. Germline loops: CDR1 MNHNY, CDR2 SVGAGI (reference sequence). There are 15 residues in the CDR3. The sequenced sample was peripheral blood, obtained on day 0 of AZD1222 vaccination. This TCR was sampled from an adult in good health. This rearrangement joins TRBV6-6 to TRBJ1-1, with unresolved D. CDR3 in DNA: TGTGCCAGCAGTTACTCCTATGACACCGGCCGCAAAGCTTTCTTT. Translation gives CASSYSYDTGRKAFF.